Below, 9 T cell receptor beta chains from the same sample are listed, as sequenced in a study of CD8 T cells in ankylosing spondylitis. MiXCR was run by TCRdb on the 5' RACE reads, yielding one entry per CDR3 protein. The table lists under 250,000 distinct CDR3 sequences, 30% to 40% of them singletons, with about 4% in the top ten. Source material: blood, either unsorted or a sorted T cell fraction (not recorded which). All receptors derive from a male donor with ankylosing spondylitis or in good health (not recorded which).

The gene calls are TRBV20-1 and TRBJ2-1, with TRBD1 matching 7 bases. Germline CDR1 reads DFQATT; CDR2 reads SNEGSKA (reference sequence). CDR3 length: 11 residues. V lost 5 bases and J lost 7; bases outside the gene matches: 2. In DNA, the CDR3 is TGCAGTGCTGTGGGACAGAATGAGCAGTTCTTC. It codes for CSAVGQNEQFF.

This clonotype was recorded a few times. The CDR3 DNA follows: TGTGCCAGCACCCCCAGGTTCGGGGGCCGGGATGAGCAGTTCTTC. Its translation: CASTPRFGGRDEQFF. J is TRBJ2-1 and V is TRBV12-3 or TRBV12-4; D possibly uses TRBD1 or TRBD2 (6 bases each). CDR3 length: 15 residues. The V and J ends lost 7 bases and 8 bases respectively, with 21 bases between them.

This clonotype was seen a handful of times. This chain links TRBV20-1 with TRBJ2-1; no clear D gene. V was pared by 6 bases and J by 0 bases, with 15 bases between. Germline loops: CDR1 DFQATT, CDR2 SNEGSKA (reference sequence). CDR3 length: 15 residues. The CDR3 loop reads CSAPDLMGSYNEQFF. CDR3 DNA sequence: TGCAGTGCCCCTGACCTTATGGGCTCCTACAATGAGCAGTTCTTC.

This clonotype has a handful of counts. This rearrangement joins TRBV12-3 or TRBV12-4 to TRBJ2-1; 15 nucleotides agree with TRBD2. V trimming: 4 bases; J trimming: 8 bases; junction bases outside the gene matches: 6. The CDR3 covers 16 residues. CDR3 DNA sequence: TGTGCCAGCAGTTCCCGGACTAGCGGGGGGGTGGATGAGCAGTTCTTC. Encoded protein: CASSSRTSGGVDEQFF.

This chain uses TRBV11-2 with TRBJ2-1; perhaps TRBD1 as D (6 bases). Germline V gene lookup returns CDR1 SGHAT and CDR2 FQNNGV. The CDR3 sequence is 15 residues long. Deletions cut 5 bases from V and 2 bases from J, with 13 bases between. This CDR3 reads CASSLRQAPYNEQFF. CDR3 in DNA: TGTGCCAGCAGCCTGCGACAGGCGCCCTACAATGAGCAGTTCTTC.

This clonotype occurred a few times. The chain joins TRBV5-4 to TRBJ1-2; 7 bases fit TRBD1. V shed 4 bases, J shed 2 bases, and the junction held 8 bases outside the gene matches. In germline, CDR1 is SGHNT, CDR2 YYREEE (reference sequence). This CDR3 contains 15 residues. The CDR3 sequence: CASSKGSGQNYGYTF. The CDR3 DNA reads TGTGCCAGCAGCAAAGGGTCGGGACAGAACTATGGCTACACCTTC.

This clonotype came up a few times. This chain connects TRBV12-3 or TRBV12-4 to TRBJ2-1; maybe TRBD2 (7 bases). This CDR3 is 13 amino acids long. V lost 8 bases to trimming and J lost 6 bases, with 14 bases between them. CDR3 in amino acids: CASVVGGGNEQFF. The CDR3 DNA follows: TGTGCCAGCGTTGTAGGGGGGGGCAATGAGCAGTTCTTC.

This chain uses TRBV29-1 with TRBJ2-2, with D possibly TRBD2 on 5 matching bases. V gave up 5 bases and J gave up 1 base, with 14 bases separating them. CDR3 length equals 15 residues. Germline values: CDR1 SQVTM, CDR2 ANQGSEA. CDR3 protein: CSVFPDGENTGELFF. The CDR3 DNA reads TGCAGCGTTTTCCCGGACGGGGAGAACACCGGGGAGCTGTTTTTT.

This clonotype was counted between two and nine times. The chain recombines TRBV12-3 or TRBV12-4 with TRBJ2-3; unclear D gene. The V and J ends lost 6 bases and 4 bases respectively, with 17 bases between them. The CDR3 covers 15 residues. CDR3 loop: CASSPLFLGSDTQYF. In nucleotides, the CDR3 is TGTGCCAGCAGCCCCCTCTTCTTGGGGTCAGATACGCAGTATTTT.